This TCR beta chain was recovered during a study of blood T cell repertoires in COVID-19 (dated by TCRdb to the early 2020s). Some background on the complete study: Samples covering the acute and convalescent phases of COVID-19 were provided by collaborators in the United States, Italy and Spain. The prospective study material was composed of cDNA or gDNA derived from T cells, B-cell-depleted T cells, or PBMCs. Deeply sampled blood TCRbeta repertoires from subjects exposed to, actively infected with, or recovered from COVID-19 were included in the dataset. A freely available public database, intended as a resource for researchers studying the immune response to SARS-CoV-2, is where the repertoires were released. Samples were obtained from the ongoing ImmuneRACE study (first 160 participants) and from about 1,300 subjects provided by 6 global collaborators. Nearly every sample came with metadata listing a de-identified subject ID, COVID-19 status, age in years and sex. Where available, HLA class I and class II types were obtained from metadata supplied by the sample provider rather than from assay-based typing.

A note on this clone: The antigen this receptor binds is unknown. The record has no base qualities; no much larger clone is one base away.

The collaborating institutions used their own protocols to collect whole blood in K2EDTA tubes. For TCRbeta analysis, collaborators shipped samples as frozen whole blood, isolated PBMCs, or DNA extracted from either of those sample types. Points the paper makes about the study in general: The amount of clinical and demographic metadata varied by source and participant and was provided uncurated.

TCRbeta CDR3 regions were amplified from genomic DNA by means of the immunoSEQ Assay, a bias-controlled multiplex PCR. The original methods were these. Nucleated cell counts per sample were estimated from amplification of reference gene primers within the assay. Sequence reads were collapsed and filtered to measure the absolute abundance of every unique TCRbeta CDR3 rearrangement. For each sample, productive Simpson clonality was calculated as the square root of Simpson's diversity index over productive rearrangements. TCRdb mirrors the immuneACCESS table, restricted to in-frame sequences. Some clones are absent from its copies; in checked studies, under half trace to an unresolved V gene, and the reason for the others is unknown. The V and J calls and the clone size are those of that table, but D and trimming were determined from the DNA. The sample table holds approximately 290,000 clones, of which 70% to 90% were seen once. The top ten hold 12% of the sample.

This TCR was sampled from an older woman with acute or convalescent COVID-19. Sequenced: peripheral blood.

The DNA is as follows: TGTGCCAGCAGTCTCGGACAGAAAGATACGCAGTATTTT. This encodes CASSLGQKDTQYF. The rearranged chain carries TRBV12-3 or TRBV12-4 and TRBJ2-3; TRBD1 is a possible D gene, resting on 6 matching bases. The CDR3 contains 13 residues, cysteine and phenylalanine counted. This entry keeps only the CDR3 DNA: 39 bases, framed from base 1. Trimming removed 5 bases from V and 5 bases from J, leaving 11 bases between the germline ends.